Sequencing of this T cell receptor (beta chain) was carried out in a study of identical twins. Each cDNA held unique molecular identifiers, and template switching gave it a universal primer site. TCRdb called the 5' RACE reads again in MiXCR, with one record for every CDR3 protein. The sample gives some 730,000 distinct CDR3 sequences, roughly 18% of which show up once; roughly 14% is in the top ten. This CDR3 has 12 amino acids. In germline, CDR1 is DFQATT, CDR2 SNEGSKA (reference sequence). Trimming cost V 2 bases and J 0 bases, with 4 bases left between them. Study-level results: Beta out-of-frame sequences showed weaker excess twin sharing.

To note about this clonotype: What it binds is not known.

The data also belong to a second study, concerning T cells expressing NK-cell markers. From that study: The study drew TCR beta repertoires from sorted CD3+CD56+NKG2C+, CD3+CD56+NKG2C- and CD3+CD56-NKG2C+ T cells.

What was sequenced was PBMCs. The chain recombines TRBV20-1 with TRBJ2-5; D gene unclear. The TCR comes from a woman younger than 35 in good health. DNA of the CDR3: TGCAGTGCTAGACCGGACCAAGAGACCCAGTACTTC. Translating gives CSARPDQETQYF.